This T cell receptor (beta chain) was recovered during a study of blood T cell repertoires in COVID-19. Study summary: Samples of COVID-19 (acute and convalescent) were obtained from the United States, Italy and Spain. Sources were T cells, B-cell-depleted T cells, or PBMCs; the material itself was cDNA or gDNA.

Authors' processing steps: Amplification of reference gene primers provided the estimated nucleated cell counts. The table came from immunoSEQ multiplex PCR; TCRdb's copy has only in-frame clones and leaves some out. That table gives V, J and clone size, and the DNA gave D and trimming. Of some 210,000 clones in the sample, about 85% were seen once. CDR3 length: 15 residues. Germline CDR1 LNHDA, CDR2 SQIVND (reference sequence). Trimming pared 4 bases from V and 5 bases from J, leaving 17 bases between. Sequenced material: peripheral blood. The chain uses TRBV19 and TRBJ1-2; the D gene is possibly TRBD1 (6 bases). The receptor was isolated from a human donor in a cohort sampled during active COVID-19. The CDR3 region is CASSTRDTTTYGYTF. For the CDR3, the DNA is TGTGCCAGTAGTACAAGGGACACTACAACTTATGGCTACACCTTC.